This record looks at one T cell receptor (beta chain) sequence and its context. Assay: immunoSEQ multiplex PCR; the TCRdb copy retains only in-frame clones and omits some. Of about 72,000 clones in the sample, 95% are singletons; the top ten hold around 0.24%. Losses at the gene ends were 9 bases for V and 3 bases for J; bases not matched to a gene: 8. The germline gives CDR1 LNHDA, CDR2 SQIVND (reference sequence). CDR3 length: 14 amino acids. The data were obtained in a study of technical replicates of blood from a handful of donors. This chain links TRBV19 with TRBJ1-5; 7 bases are a match to TRBD1. This TCR came from a human donor in good health. The specimen sequenced was T cells isolated from PBMCs. CDR3 DNA sequence: TGTGCCAGCTCGGGACAGAGGTACAATCAGCCCCAGCATTTT. Protein product: CASSGQRYNQPQHF. The full variable domain, with the rest looked up from reference TRBV19 and TRBJ1-5, is DGGITQSPKYLFRKEGQNVTLSCEQNLNHDAMYWYRQDPGQGLRLIYYSQIVNDFQKGDIAEGYSVSREKKESFPLTVTSAQKNPTAFYLCASSGQRYNQPQHFGDGTRLSIL.